Each of the 22 T cell receptor beta chains below was sequenced from the same sample in a study of blood T cells in healthy people across ages. It was with a sample-barcoded 5' primer and a J-beta primer mix that a second PCR of roughly 7 to 12 cycles was run. TCRdb redid the calling of the 5' RACE reads with MiXCR, one entry per CDR3 protein. The data hold 350,000 to 450,000 distinct CDR3 sequences, with 52% observed a single time. The specimen sequenced was blood. The receptors come from a man aged 55-75 years in good health.

The gene calls are TRBV29-1 and TRBJ2-3; the D gene could be TRBD1 or TRBD2 (5 bases each). CDR1 and CDR2 (germline): SQVTM, ANQGSEA. The CDR3 is 13 amino acids. Trimming took 3 bases from V and 4 from J, leaving 11 bases between them. CDR3 sequence reads: CSVDNGASDTQYF. The CDR3 DNA sequence: TGCAGCGTTGATAACGGGGCGTCAGATACGCAGTATTTT.

J is TRBJ2-5 and V is TRBV11-2; 7 bases are a match to TRBD2. The V and J ends lost 4 bases and 5 bases, in that order; junction bases with no gene match: 1. CDR3 length: 12 residues. Germline V gene lookup returns CDR1 SGHAT and CDR2 FQNNGV. CDR3 sequence reads: CASSWEGETQYF. DNA for the CDR3: TGTGCCAGCAGCTGGGAGGGGGAGACCCAGTACTTC.

This clonotype came up a few times. The rearrangement uses TRBV29-1 and TRBJ2-3, with a weak D call TRBD1 (6 bases). CDR3 length: 12 amino acids. V was pared by 5 bases and J by 4 bases, with 10 bases between. CDR1 SQVTM and CDR2 ANQGSEA come from the germline V gene. In nucleotides, the CDR3 is TGCAGCGTTCGTGGGGGCCCAGATACGCAGTATTTT. Encoded protein: CSVRGGPDTQYF.

V and J are TRBV5-5 and TRBJ2-1; D is possibly TRBD2 (5 bases). There are 15 residues in the CDR3. V lost 2 bases and J 0 bases, leaving 9 bases between the germline ends. The germline CDR1 and CDR2 sequences are SGHKS and YYEKEE (reference sequence). The CDR3 DNA sequence: TGTGCCAGCAGCTTAGCTAGCCCCTCCTACAATGAGCAGTTCTTC. As protein: CASSLASPSYNEQFF.

At least ten counts were recorded for this clonotype. One junction end disagrees with the germline gene, perhaps due to a read error. The chain employs TRBV5-1 and TRBJ2-1; D gene uncertain. The CDR3 runs to 14 residues. The germline V gene has CDR1 SGHRS and CDR2 YFSETQ. The CDR3 protein is CASSLGGSYNEQFF. For the CDR3, the DNA is TGTGCCAGCAGTTTGGGCGGATCCTACAATGAGCAGTTCTTC.

This clonotype was seen a handful of times. The gene calls are TRBV24-1 and TRBJ2-3; 9 bases map to TRBD1. The length of the CDR3 is 16 residues. Germline V gives CDR1 KGHDR, CDR2 SFDVKD. V lost 2 bases to trimming and J lost 4 bases; unmatched junction nucleotides: 6. The CDR3 nucleotides are TGTGCCACCAGTGATTGGGGGACAGGGATTCCAGATACGCAGTATTTT. Residues: CATSDWGTGIPDTQYF.

This clonotype was observed a few times. The V call is TRBV29-1, the J call TRBJ2-1, with D tentatively TRBD2 (7 bases). The V end was cut by 7 bases, the J end by 6 bases, with 16 bases between. The CDR3 spans 13 residues. Per the germline V gene, CDR1 is SQVTM and CDR2 is ANQGSEA. The CDR3 DNA follows: TGCAGCGGGGGTGGGGGGGGCCTCAATGAGCAGTTCTTC. Translated: CSGGGGGLNEQFF.

This clonotype was counted only a few times. A read error may be the cause here, since a much bigger clone is one base away. The V gene is TRBV5-1, the J gene TRBJ2-1; D is perhaps TRBD2 (7 bases). The last part of the DNA fits TRBJ2-7 better; the J call may be wrong. The CDR3 contains 15 residues. The germline V gene encodes CDR1 SGHRS and CDR2 YFSETQ. The CDR3 loop is CASSFGGGSYNEQYF. For the CDR3, the DNA is TGCGCCAGCAGCTTCGGCGGGGGCTCCTACAATGAGCAGTACTTC.

The chain combines TRBV5-1 with TRBJ1-5, with D perhaps matching TRBD1 (6 bases). The CDR3 totals 16 residues. The germline V gene has CDR1 SGHRS and CDR2 YFSETQ. Trimming removed 0 bases at V and 2 bases at J, with 12 bases between. This CDR3 reads CASSLDGRGGNQPQHF. Written as DNA, the CDR3 is TGCGCCAGCAGCTTGGATGGCAGGGGAGGCAATCAGCCCCAGCATTTT.

V is TRBV15 and J is TRBJ2-3; tentatively, D is TRBD2 (6 bases). V was trimmed by 4 bases and J by 4 bases, leaving 9 bases between them. Per the germline V gene, CDR1 is LNHNV and CDR2 is YYDKDF (reference sequence). The CDR3 sequence is 13 residues long. The CDR3 here is CATSIVAADTQYF. The CDR3 DNA reads TGTGCCACCAGCATTGTAGCGGCAGATACGCAGTATTTT.

The chain has TRBV15 and TRBJ2-4; D may be TRBD1 (6 bases). The closer fit of TRBJ2-5 to the DNA end suggests the J call may be wrong. CDR1 is LNHNV, CDR2 YYDKDF, per germline (reference sequence). The CDR3 loop spans 14 amino acids. DNA for the CDR3: TGTGCCACCAGCAGACAGACAGGATTCGAGACCCAGTACTTC. Its protein is CATSRQTGFETQYF.

The gene calls are TRBV7-6 and TRBJ2-4; tentatively, D is TRBD1 (6 bases). TRBJ2-7 explains the end of the DNA better; the J call may be wrong. The CDR3 is 13 amino acids. The V gene's germline CDR1 is SGHVS and CDR2 FNYEAQ. CDR3 residues: CASSVLGGYEQYF. CDR3 DNA: TGTGCCAGCAGCGTCCTAGGGGGCTACGAGCAGTACTTC.

J is TRBJ1-4 and V is TRBV6-4; 7 bases line up with TRBD1. There are 13 residues in the CDR3. Germline loops: CDR1 MRHNA, CDR2 SNTAGT. The ends lost 9 bases at V and 3 bases at J; junction bases unmatched: 4. The CDR3 protein is CARWDSSNEKLFF. The CDR3 coding sequence is TGTGCCAGATGGGACAGCTCTAATGAAAAACTGTTTTTT.

The chain links TRBV5-5 to TRBJ2-4; D gene ambiguous. The J call may not be correct, given that the DNA end is closer to TRBJ2-7. The CDR3 is made up of 12 amino acids. CDR1 is SGHKS and CDR2 is YYEKEE in the germline V gene (reference sequence). CDR3 amino acids: CASSLRPYEQYF. The CDR3 DNA sequence: TGTGCCAGCAGCTTGCGCCCCTACGAGCAGTACTTC.

This clonotype turned up a few times. This chain uses TRBV27 with TRBJ1-5; D not certain. Germline loops: CDR1 MNHEY, CDR2 SMNVEV (reference sequence). The CDR3 length is 15 residues. V lost 2 bases and J 2 bases, leaving 10 bases between the germline ends. DNA for the CDR3: TGTGCCAGCAGTTTAACCATCGGAGGCAATCAGCCCCAGCATTTT. Its translation: CASSLTIGGNQPQHF.

V gene TRBV5-1 combines with J gene TRBJ2-3; 7 bases align to TRBD2. CDR1 SGHRS and CDR2 YFSETQ come from the germline V gene. The CDR3 runs 15 residues. Germline trimming cut 0 bases from V and 3 bases from J; bases unmatched to any gene: 4. As DNA, the CDR3 is TGCGCCAGCAGCTTGGACGGCGGGAGAACAGATACGCAGTATTTT. This gives the protein CASSLDGGRTDTQYF.

This clonotype occurred a few times. The rearrangement joins TRBV10-3 to TRBJ2-7; D might be TRBD2 (6 bases). The V and J ends lost 5 bases and 6 bases respectively, with 17 bases between them. CDR3 length: 14 residues. CDR1 is ENHRY and CDR2 is SYGVKD in the germline V gene. CDR3 DNA: TGTGCCATCAGTCCTACTAGCTTCGTCGGCGAGCAGTACTTC. Its translation: CAISPTSFVGEQYF.

The sample holds many counts of this clonotype. The chain links TRBV5-1 to TRBJ2-7; no clear D. V was cut by 5 bases and J by 0 bases, with 6 bases left in between. Germline CDR1 reads SGHRS; CDR2 reads YFSETQ. CDR3 length equals 12 residues. CDR3 DNA: TGCGCCAGCAGGACCGACTCCTACGAGCAGTACTTC. Protein sequence: CASRTDSYEQYF. Complete variable domain (other parts from reference TRBV5-1 and TRBJ2-7): KAGVTQTPRYLIKTRGQQVTLSCSPISGHRSVSWYQQTPGQGLQFLFEYFSETQRNKGNFPGRFSGRQFSNSRSEMNVSTLELGDSALYLCASRTDSYEQYFGPGTRLTVT.

The rearrangement links TRBV12-5 to TRBJ2-3; TRBD2 agrees at 12 bases. J lost 3 bases, V lost 4 bases, and 5 bases had no gene match. CDR3 length equals 16 residues. Germline CDR1 LGHNT, CDR2 FRNRAP. The CDR3 bases are TGTGCTAGTGGTTCCCAGACTAGCGGGAGAACAGATACGCAGTATTTT. Its translation is CASGSQTSGRTDTQYF.

This clonotype was seen a handful of times. This chain joins TRBV7-8 and TRBJ2-5; weak D call: TRBD1 (6 bases). This CDR3 spans 17 amino acids. The V and J ends lost 2 bases and 5 bases respectively, with 21 bases between them. Germline-derived CDR1 and CDR2 are SGHVS and FQNEAQ. The CDR3 protein is CASSLIPPQGRRETQYF. In DNA form, the CDR3 reads TGTGCCAGCAGCTTAATCCCCCCCCAGGGGCGGAGGGAGACCCAGTACTTC.

The chain combines TRBV7-2 with TRBJ2-1, with 14 nucleotides matching TRBD2. The CDR3 spans 16 residues. The germline gives CDR1 SGHTA, CDR2 FQGNSA. After removal of 4 bases from V and 4 bases from J, the junction contained 3 bases not matched to a gene. The CDR3 DNA reads TGTGCCAGCAGCTACGGACTAGCGGGAGGTTACAATGAGCAGTTCTTC. This codes for CASSYGLAGGYNEQFF.

There are many counts of this clonotype. The chain's CDR3 is CASSFGGSIDEQYF. The CDR3 region has the DNA TGTGCCAGCAGTTTTGGCGGGAGTATAGACGAGCAGTACTTC. This chain links TRBV12-3 or TRBV12-4 with TRBJ2-7, with 7 bases fitting TRBD2. The J segment lost 5 bases and the V segment lost 3 bases, leaving 7 bases of the junction unmatched. The CDR3 has 14 amino acids.